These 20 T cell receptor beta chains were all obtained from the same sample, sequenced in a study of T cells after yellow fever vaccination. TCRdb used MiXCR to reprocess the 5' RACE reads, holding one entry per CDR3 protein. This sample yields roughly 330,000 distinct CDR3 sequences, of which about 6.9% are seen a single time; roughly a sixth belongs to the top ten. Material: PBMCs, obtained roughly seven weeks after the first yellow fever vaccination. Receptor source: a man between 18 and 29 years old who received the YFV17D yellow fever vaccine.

CDR3: CSARDSSPLHF. The DNA of the CDR3 is TGCAGTGCTAGGGATAGTTCACCCCTCCACTTT. The chain couples TRBV20-1 to TRBJ1-6; the D is unclear. CDR3 length: 11 amino acids. V was pared by 3 bases and J by 9 bases, with 6 bases between. From germline, CDR1 is DFQATT and CDR2 SNEGSKA (reference sequence).

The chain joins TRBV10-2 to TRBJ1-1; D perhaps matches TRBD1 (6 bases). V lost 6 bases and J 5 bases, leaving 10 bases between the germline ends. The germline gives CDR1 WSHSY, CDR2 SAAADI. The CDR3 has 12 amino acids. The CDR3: CASRDSGTEAFF. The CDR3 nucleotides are TGCGCCAGCAGGGACAGCGGGACTGAAGCTTTCTTT.

CDR3 sequence reads: CSARDASGGAIDTQYF. The CDR3 bases are TGCAGTGCTAGAGACGCTAGCGGGGGGGCTATAGATACGCAGTATTTT. V is TRBV20-1 and J is TRBJ2-3, with 12 bases that match TRBD2. The germline CDR1 and CDR2 sequences are DFQATT and SNEGSKA (reference sequence). The length of the CDR3 is 16 residues. The ends lost 0 bases at V and 5 bases at J; junction bases unmatched: 6.

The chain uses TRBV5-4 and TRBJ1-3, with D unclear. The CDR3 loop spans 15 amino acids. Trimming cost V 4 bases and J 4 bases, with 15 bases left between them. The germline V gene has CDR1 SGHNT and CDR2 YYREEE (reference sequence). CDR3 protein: CASSDPGSAGNTIYF. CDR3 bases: TGTGCCAGCAGCGACCCAGGATCTGCCGGAAACACCATATATTTT.

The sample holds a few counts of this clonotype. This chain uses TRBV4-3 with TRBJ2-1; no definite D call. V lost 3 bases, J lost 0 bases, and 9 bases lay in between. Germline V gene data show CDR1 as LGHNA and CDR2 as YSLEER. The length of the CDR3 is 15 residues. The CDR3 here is CASSHGSYSYNEQFF. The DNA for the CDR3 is TGCGCCAGCAGCCACGGGTCTTACTCCTACAATGAGCAGTTCTTC.

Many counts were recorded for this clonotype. CDR3 nucleotide sequence: TGTGCCAGCAGTCCCTGGACGGGGAACACTGAAGCTTTCTTT. Its protein is CASSPWTGNTEAFF. The J gene is TRBJ1-1, the V gene TRBV12-3 or TRBV12-4, with D unclear. This CDR3 is 14 amino acids long. V lost 5 bases, J lost 1 base, and 11 bases lay in between.

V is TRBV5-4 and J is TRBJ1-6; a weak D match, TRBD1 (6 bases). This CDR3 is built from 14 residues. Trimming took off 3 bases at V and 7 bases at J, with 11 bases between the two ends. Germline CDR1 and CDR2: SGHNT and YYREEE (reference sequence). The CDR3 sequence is CASSSDRRNSPLHF. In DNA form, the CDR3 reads TGTGCCAGCAGCTCAGACAGGAGGAATTCACCCCTCCACTTT.

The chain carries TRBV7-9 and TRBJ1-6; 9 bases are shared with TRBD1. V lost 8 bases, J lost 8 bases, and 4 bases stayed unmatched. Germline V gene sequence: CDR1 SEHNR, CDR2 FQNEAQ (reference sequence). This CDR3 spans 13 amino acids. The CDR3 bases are TGTGCCAGCGGGGGGACAGGGTATTCACCCCTCCACTTT. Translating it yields CASGGTGYSPLHF.

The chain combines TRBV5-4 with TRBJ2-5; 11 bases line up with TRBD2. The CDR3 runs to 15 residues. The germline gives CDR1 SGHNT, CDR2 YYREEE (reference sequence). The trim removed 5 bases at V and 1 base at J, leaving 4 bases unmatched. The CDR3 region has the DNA TGTGCCAGCAGGCCTGGACTAGCGGGCCAAGAGACCCAGTACTTC. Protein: CASRPGLAGQETQYF.

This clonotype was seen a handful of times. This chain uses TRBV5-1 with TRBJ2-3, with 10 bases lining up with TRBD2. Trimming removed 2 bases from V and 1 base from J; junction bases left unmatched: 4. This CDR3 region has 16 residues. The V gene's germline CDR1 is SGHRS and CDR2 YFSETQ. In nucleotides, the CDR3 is TGCGCCAGCAGCTTTCTAGCGGGGGCCGGCACAGATACGCAGTATTTT. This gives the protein CASSFLAGAGTDTQYF.

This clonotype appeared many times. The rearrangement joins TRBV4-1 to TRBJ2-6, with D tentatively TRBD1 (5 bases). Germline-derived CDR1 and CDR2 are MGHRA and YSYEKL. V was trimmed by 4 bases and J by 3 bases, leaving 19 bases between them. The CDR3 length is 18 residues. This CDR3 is CASSPVGRVKFGANVLTF. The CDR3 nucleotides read TGCGCCAGCAGCCCGGTTGGCAGGGTGAAGTTTGGGGCCAACGTCCTGACTTTC.

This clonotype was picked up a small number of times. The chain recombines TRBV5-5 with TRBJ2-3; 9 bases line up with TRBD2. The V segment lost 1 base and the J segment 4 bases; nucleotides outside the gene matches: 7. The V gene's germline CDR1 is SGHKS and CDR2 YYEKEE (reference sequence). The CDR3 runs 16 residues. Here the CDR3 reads CASSLSGGGVPDTQYF. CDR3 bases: TGTGCCAGCAGCTTGTCAGGCGGGGGGGTCCCAGATACGCAGTATTTT.

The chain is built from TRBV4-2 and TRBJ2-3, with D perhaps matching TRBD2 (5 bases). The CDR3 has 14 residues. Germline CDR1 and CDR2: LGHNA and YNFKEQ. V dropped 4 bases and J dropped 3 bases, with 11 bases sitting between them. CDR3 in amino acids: CASSPQTMTDTQYF. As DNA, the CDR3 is TGTGCCAGCAGCCCCCAGACTATGACAGATACGCAGTATTTT.

For the CDR3, the DNA is TGTGCCAGCAGTGGCGGGGCGCACACTGAAGCTTTCTTT. Protein: CASSGGAHTEAFF. The rearrangement uses TRBV6-2 or TRBV6-3 and TRBJ1-1, with a possible D match to TRBD1 (5 bases). Trimming removed 5 bases from V and 3 bases from J, with 10 bases in between. The germline V gene has CDR1 MNHEY and CDR2 SVGEGT. The CDR3 contains 13 residues.

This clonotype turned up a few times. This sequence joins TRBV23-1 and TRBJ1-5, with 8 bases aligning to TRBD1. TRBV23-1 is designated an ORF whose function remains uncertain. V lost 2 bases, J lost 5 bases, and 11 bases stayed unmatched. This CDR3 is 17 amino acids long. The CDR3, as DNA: TGCGCCAGCAGTCAAAAGGGGAACTTGACAGGGGATCAGCCCCAGCATTTT. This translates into CASSQKGNLTGDQPQHF.

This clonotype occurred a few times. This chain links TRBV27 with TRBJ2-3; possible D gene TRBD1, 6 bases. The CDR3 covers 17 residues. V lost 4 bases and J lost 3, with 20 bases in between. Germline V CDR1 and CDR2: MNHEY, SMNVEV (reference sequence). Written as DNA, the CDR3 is TGTGCCAGCAGTTGGGGGCCGGGCCATCGGACGACAGATACGCAGTATTTT. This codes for CASSWGPGHRTTDTQYF.

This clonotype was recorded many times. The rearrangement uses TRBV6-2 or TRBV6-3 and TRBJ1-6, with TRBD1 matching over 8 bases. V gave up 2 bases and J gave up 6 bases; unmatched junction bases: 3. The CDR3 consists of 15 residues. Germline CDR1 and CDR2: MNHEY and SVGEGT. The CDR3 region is CASSYLDRGNSPLHF. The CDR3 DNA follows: TGTGCCAGCAGTTACCTTGACAGGGGTAATTCACCCCTCCACTTT.

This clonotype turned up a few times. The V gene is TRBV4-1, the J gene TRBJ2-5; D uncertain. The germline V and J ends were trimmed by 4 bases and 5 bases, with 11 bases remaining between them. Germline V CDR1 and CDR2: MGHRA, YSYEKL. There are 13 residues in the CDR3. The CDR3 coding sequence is TGCGCCAGCAGCCCCACGCCGGAGGAGACCCAGTACTTC. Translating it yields CASSPTPEETQYF.

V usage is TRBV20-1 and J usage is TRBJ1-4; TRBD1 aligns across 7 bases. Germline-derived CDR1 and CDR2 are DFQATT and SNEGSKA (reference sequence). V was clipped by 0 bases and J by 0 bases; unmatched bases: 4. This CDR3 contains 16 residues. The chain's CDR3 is CSAREEDRATNEKLFF. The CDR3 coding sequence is TGCAGTGCTAGAGAGGAAGACAGGGCAACTAATGAAAAACTGTTTTTT.

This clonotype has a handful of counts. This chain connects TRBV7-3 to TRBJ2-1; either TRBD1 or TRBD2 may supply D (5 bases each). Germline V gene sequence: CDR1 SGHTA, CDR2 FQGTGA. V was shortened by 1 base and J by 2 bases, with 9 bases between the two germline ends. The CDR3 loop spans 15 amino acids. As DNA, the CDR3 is TGTGCCAGCAGCTTAAAGAGGGGCGCCTACAATGAGCAGTTCTTC. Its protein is CASSLKRGAYNEQFF.